The rows below give T cell receptor beta chains drawn from one sample of a study of CD8 T cells in ankylosing spondylitis. TCRdb passed the 5' RACE reads through MiXCR, listing each CDR3 protein once. The table records 150,000 to 200,000 distinct CDR3 sequences, 11% of them present only once. Sequenced input: blood, either unsorted or a sorted T cell fraction (not recorded which). Source of these receptors: a male donor with ankylosing spondylitis or in good health (not recorded which). The CDR3 runs from the conserved cysteine through the conserved F or W. The D gene is left open where the match is weak. Not every row has a clone size; where given, it reads once, few, many or a size class.

clone_size: few
v_call: TRBV19
j_call: TRBJ1-1
d_call: -
cdr3_nt: TGTGCCAGTAGTATAGTAAGAGAACTCATGAACACTGAAGCTTTCTTT
cdr3_aa: CASSIVRELMNTEAFF

clone_size: many
v_call: TRBV28
j_call: TRBJ2-3
d_call: -
cdr3_nt: TGTGCCAGCAGCGCCCTGAGGACTGCGACGCAGTATTTT
cdr3_aa: CASSALRTATQYF

clone_size: many
v_call: TRBV28
j_call: TRBJ1-1
d_call: -
cdr3_nt: TGTGCCAGCAGTTTTTCTGACAAGAACACTGAAGCTTTCTTT
cdr3_aa: CASSFSDKNTEAFF

clone_size: few
v_call: TRBV7-2
j_call: TRBJ2-7
d_call: -
cdr3_nt: TGTGCCAGCAGCTTCCCGGGGGGCTACTCCTACGAGCAGTACTTC
cdr3_aa: CASSFPGGYSYEQYF

clone_size: -
v_call: TRBV11-2
j_call: TRBJ2-7
d_call: -
cdr3_nt: TGTGCCAGCAGCTTAGACGAACGGCGCGAGCAGTACTTC
cdr3_aa: CASSLDERREQYF

clone_size: many
v_call: TRBV29-1
j_call: TRBJ1-2
d_call: -
cdr3_nt: TGCAGCGCAGACCGCGGGGATTTACAGGGATTAATTATGGGCTACACCTTC
cdr3_aa: CSADRGDLQGLIMGYTF

clone_size: -
v_call: TRBV27
j_call: TRBJ2-1
d_call: -
cdr3_nt: TGTGCCAGCAGTTTAGGACACTTATCCTACAATGAGCAGTTCTTC
cdr3_aa: CASSLGHLSYNEQFF

clone_size: few
v_call: TRBV7-8
j_call: TRBJ2-2
d_call: TRBD1
cdr3_nt: TGTGCCAGCAGCTCTGGGCGGGGACAGGGGGCCGGGGAGCTGTTTTTT
cdr3_aa: CASSSGRGQGAGELFF

clone_size: many
v_call: TRBV5-1
j_call: TRBJ1-5
d_call: -
cdr3_nt: TGCGCCAGCAGCCCCACCGGTCAGGGGCCCCAGCATTTT
cdr3_aa: CASSPTGQGPQHF

clone_size: many
v_call: TRBV24-1
j_call: TRBJ2-3
d_call: -
cdr3_nt: TGTGCCACCAGTGATTCACTCGACGGACGGGATACGCAGTATTTT
cdr3_aa: CATSDSLDGRDTQYF

clone_size: -
v_call: TRBV12-3/TRBV12-4
j_call: TRBJ1-5
d_call: -
cdr3_nt: TGTGCCAGCAGTTTAAACGGGGGTGATCAGCCCCAGCATTTT
cdr3_aa: CASSLNGGDQPQHF

clone_size: many
v_call: TRBV20-1
j_call: TRBJ1-5
d_call: -
cdr3_nt: TGCAGTGCTAGGGCCCGATCCACCTTTGCCAATCAGCCCCAGCATTTT
cdr3_aa: CSARARSTFANQPQHF

clone_size: many
v_call: TRBV5-1
j_call: TRBJ2-7
d_call: -
cdr3_nt: TGCGCCAGCAGCGTACAGGGGAGGTCCTACGAGCAGTACTTC
cdr3_aa: CASSVQGRSYEQYF

clone_size: many
v_call: TRBV2
j_call: TRBJ1-5
d_call: -
cdr3_nt: TGTGCCAGCAGTCCAATCGAAAGGGCTCAGCATTTT
cdr3_aa: CASSPIERAQHF

clone_size: few
v_call: TRBV28
j_call: TRBJ2-7
d_call: -
cdr3_nt: TGTGCCAGCAGGGTAAGGGGCAGGACCTACGAGCAGTACTTC
cdr3_aa: CASRVRGRTYEQYF

clone_size: few
v_call: TRBV27
j_call: TRBJ2-1
d_call: TRBD1
cdr3_nt: TGTGCCAGCAGTTCGGCCAGGGGGCGAGGTGAGCAGTTCTTC
cdr3_aa: CASSSARGRGEQFF

clone_size: many
v_call: TRBV5-1
j_call: TRBJ2-1
d_call: TRBD2
cdr3_nt: TGCGCCAGCAGCTTCCTTGCGGGAGGCTCCTACAATGAGCAGTTCTTC
cdr3_aa: CASSFLAGGSYNEQFF

clone_size: many
v_call: TRBV3-1
j_call: TRBJ2-2
d_call: -
cdr3_nt: TGTGCCAGCAGCCATCAATACACCGGGGAGCTGTTTTTT
cdr3_aa: CASSHQYTGELFF

clone_size: many
v_call: TRBV12-3/TRBV12-4
j_call: TRBJ1-1
d_call: -
cdr3_nt: TGTGCCAGCAGTTTAAAGCCTGGGTTGACAACTGAAGCTTTCTTT
cdr3_aa: CASSLKPGLTTEAFF

clone_size: many
v_call: TRBV20-1
j_call: TRBJ2-1
d_call: TRBD2
cdr3_nt: TGCAGTGCTAGGGGCGGGACTAGCGGCTACAATGAGCAGTTCTTC
cdr3_aa: CSARGGTSGYNEQFF

clone_size: many
v_call: TRBV11-2
j_call: TRBJ2-1
d_call: TRBD2
cdr3_nt: TGTGCCAGCAGCTTAGGGTCCGGGGAGGGCCTTAGGGAGCAGTTCTTC
cdr3_aa: CASSLGSGEGLREQFF

clone_size: -
v_call: TRBV6-1
j_call: TRBJ2-2
d_call: -
cdr3_nt: TGTGCCAGCACCCAGAGGGTGGGGGGCCTTAACACCGGGGAGCTGTTTTTT
cdr3_aa: CASTQRVGGLNTGELFF

clone_size: many
v_call: TRBV5-1
j_call: TRBJ2-1
d_call: TRBD2
cdr3_nt: TGCGCCAGCAGCTTGACTAGCGGGGGGCAAAGCTCCTACAATGAGCAGTTCTTC
cdr3_aa: CASSLTSGGQSSYNEQFF

clone_size: many
v_call: TRBV24-1
j_call: TRBJ2-1
d_call: -
cdr3_nt: TGTGCCACCAGTGATTACTCCTACAATGAGCAGTTCTTC
cdr3_aa: CATSDYSYNEQFF

clone_size: many
v_call: TRBV6-5
j_call: TRBJ2-2
d_call: -
cdr3_nt: TGTGCCAGCAGTTACTCGGGCCCTAACACCGGGGAGCTGTTTTTT
cdr3_aa: CASSYSGPNTGELFF

clone_size: -
v_call: TRBV14
j_call: TRBJ2-7
d_call: -
cdr3_nt: TGTGCCAGCAGCCAAGTGGGGGCGTACTACGAGCAGTACTTC
cdr3_aa: CASSQVGAYYEQYF

clone_size: few
v_call: TRBV19
j_call: TRBJ2-1
d_call: TRBD2
cdr3_nt: TGTGCCAGTTCCCCGGCGACTAGCGGGTGGTTTGATGAGCAGTTCTTC
cdr3_aa: CASSPATSGWFDEQFF

clone_size: many
v_call: TRBV12-3/TRBV12-4
j_call: TRBJ2-1
d_call: -
cdr3_nt: TGTGCCAGCAGTTTTGGCGGACCCACCTACAATGAGCAGTTCTTC
cdr3_aa: CASSFGGPTYNEQFF

clone_size: -
v_call: TRBV5-1
j_call: TRBJ1-2
d_call: -
cdr3_nt: TGCGCCAGCAGCTTGCTTAACAGTGGGGATGGCTACACCTTC
cdr3_aa: CASSLLNSGDGYTF

clone_size: many
v_call: TRBV5-1
j_call: TRBJ2-5
d_call: -
cdr3_nt: TGCGCCAGCAGCTTGGGTCTGATACTGGTTTCTCAAGAGACCCAGTACTTC
cdr3_aa: CASSLGLILVSQETQYF

clone_size: many
v_call: TRBV20-1
j_call: TRBJ2-3
d_call: -
cdr3_nt: TGCAGTGCTAGAGTAGATCTTGGCACAGATACGCAGTATTTT
cdr3_aa: CSARVDLGTDTQYF

clone_size: many
v_call: TRBV12-3/TRBV12-4
j_call: TRBJ1-5
d_call: -
cdr3_nt: TGTGCCAGCAGAAGGACAGTGCAAGGGCCCCAGCATTTT
cdr3_aa: CASRRTVQGPQHF

clone_size: many
v_call: TRBV25-1
j_call: TRBJ1-6
d_call: -
cdr3_nt: TGTGCCAGCAGTAGAAACACACAAAATTCACCCCTCCACTTT
cdr3_aa: CASSRNTQNSPLHF

clone_size: many
v_call: TRBV2
j_call: TRBJ2-3
d_call: TRBD2
cdr3_nt: TGTGCCAGCAGTGGTTCTAGCGGGGGGGACGGGACGCAGTATTTT
cdr3_aa: CASSGSSGGDGTQYF

clone_size: many
v_call: TRBV9
j_call: TRBJ1-3
d_call: -
cdr3_nt: TGTGCCAGCAGCCTCAATACAGGGCACACCATATATTTT
cdr3_aa: CASSLNTGHTIYF

clone_size: many
v_call: TRBV5-1
j_call: TRBJ1-3
d_call: -
cdr3_nt: TGCGCCAGCAGCTTGCGGGGACCTGGAAACACCATATATTTT
cdr3_aa: CASSLRGPGNTIYF

clone_size: many
v_call: TRBV28
j_call: TRBJ1-1
d_call: -
cdr3_nt: TGTGCCAGCGGTGAACAGATGAACACTGAAGCTTTCTTT
cdr3_aa: CASGEQMNTEAFF

clone_size: many
v_call: TRBV6-2/TRBV6-3
j_call: TRBJ1-1
d_call: -
cdr3_nt: TGTGCCATCCAGTACACCCTGGGAACTGAAGCTTTCTTT
cdr3_aa: CAIQYTLGTEAFF

clone_size: many
v_call: TRBV27
j_call: TRBJ1-2
d_call: -
cdr3_nt: TGTGCCAGCAGTTTGGGGGGAAGCGTCTATGGCTACACCTTC
cdr3_aa: CASSLGGSVYGYTF

clone_size: few
v_call: TRBV18
j_call: TRBJ2-3
d_call: -
cdr3_nt: TGTGCCAGCTCACCAAACGCCCTAGGCACAGATACGCAGTATTTT
cdr3_aa: CASSPNALGTDTQYF

clone_size: many
v_call: TRBV6-5
j_call: TRBJ2-3
d_call: -
cdr3_nt: TGTGCCAGCAGCGGGACGGGAGATACGCAGTATTTT
cdr3_aa: CASSGTGDTQYF

clone_size: -
v_call: TRBV20-1
j_call: TRBJ2-1
d_call: TRBD2
cdr3_nt: TGCAGTGCTCGCCTGGGCGGGACTAGCGGGAGCATCAAGTTCTTC
cdr3_aa: CSARLGGTSGSIKFF

clone_size: many
v_call: TRBV12-3/TRBV12-4
j_call: TRBJ1-2
d_call: -
cdr3_nt: TGTGCCAGCAGTTTAGGGGGGGCCGGCTACACCTTC
cdr3_aa: CASSLGGAGYTF

clone_size: many
v_call: TRBV10-3
j_call: TRBJ2-5
d_call: -
cdr3_nt: TGTGCCATCAGTGTGAAACCCGGAGGGACCCAGTACTTC
cdr3_aa: CAISVKPGGTQYF

clone_size: few
v_call: TRBV6-5
j_call: TRBJ2-7
d_call: TRBD2
cdr3_nt: TGTGCCAGCAGTTACGGCGGGAGGGCGGGAGAGCAGTACTTC
cdr3_aa: CASSYGGRAGEQYF

clone_size: many
v_call: TRBV5-5
j_call: TRBJ2-7
d_call: TRBD2
cdr3_nt: TGTGCCAGCAGCTTGTGGGCTAGCGGAAGCTCCTACGAGCAGTACTTC
cdr3_aa: CASSLWASGSSYEQYF

clone_size: many
v_call: TRBV12-3/TRBV12-4
j_call: TRBJ2-5
d_call: TRBD2
cdr3_nt: TGTGCCAGCAGTTTAACTAGCGGGAGTAAGACCCAGTACTTC
cdr3_aa: CASSLTSGSKTQYF

clone_size: many
v_call: TRBV25-1
j_call: TRBJ2-7
d_call: -
cdr3_nt: TGTGCCAGCAGTGAATCCGTCCCAGCAACCGGGGCCTCCTACGAGCAGTACTTC
cdr3_aa: CASSESVPATGASYEQYF

clone_size: many
v_call: TRBV5-1
j_call: TRBJ1-1
d_call: -
cdr3_nt: TGCGCCAGCAGCATCCCGCCGGGGGGGCCGAACACTGAAGCTTTCTTT
cdr3_aa: CASSIPPGGPNTEAFF

clone_size: many
v_call: TRBV7-8
j_call: TRBJ2-5
d_call: -
cdr3_nt: TGTGCCAGCAGCTCCTGGGGTTGGGAGACCCAGTACTTC
cdr3_aa: CASSSWGWETQYF

clone_size: -
v_call: TRBV27
j_call: TRBJ2-3
d_call: -
cdr3_nt: TGTGCCAGCCAAGAGTTGGGGGCCGCAGATACGCAGTATTTT
cdr3_aa: CASQELGAADTQYF

clone_size: few
v_call: TRBV7-9
j_call: TRBJ1-1
d_call: -
cdr3_nt: TGTGCCAGCAGCTTAGCGTATGAAGCTTTCTTT
cdr3_aa: CASSLAYEAFF